The sequence of this T cell receptor (beta chain) was determined in a study of T cells in localized non-small cell lung cancer. General study results and limits: Prolonged overall survival went with higher T cell density in the blood. Uninvolved neighboring lung showed the greatest T cell clonality, exceeding tumor. Among the top 100 tumor clones, a median 57 appeared in adjacent lung. As only one tumor region underwent sequencing, heterogeneity remains possible.

This table comes from immunoSEQ multiplex PCR, and its TCRdb copy is limited to in-frame clones, with some not included. The profile covers over 8,500 clones, with 75% to 85% appearing a single time and approximately 19% taken by the ten largest. Worth noting for this clone: As yet, its antigen is unknown.

The clonotype was recovered from a female donor over 55 with stage II lung adenocarcinoma. The sample was peripheral blood mononuclear cells, taken before any cancer treatment.

The CDR3 reads CASSQIQGGSGNTIYF. The CDR3 DNA sequence: TGTGCCAGCAGCCAAATTCAGGGAGGCTCTGGAAACACCATATATTTT. This sequence joins TRBV7-8 and TRBJ1-3; TRBD1 might be the D (5 bases). V was pared by 5 bases and J by 0 bases, with 14 bases between. Per germline, CDR1 SGHVS and CDR2 FQNEAQ. The CDR3 totals 16 residues.